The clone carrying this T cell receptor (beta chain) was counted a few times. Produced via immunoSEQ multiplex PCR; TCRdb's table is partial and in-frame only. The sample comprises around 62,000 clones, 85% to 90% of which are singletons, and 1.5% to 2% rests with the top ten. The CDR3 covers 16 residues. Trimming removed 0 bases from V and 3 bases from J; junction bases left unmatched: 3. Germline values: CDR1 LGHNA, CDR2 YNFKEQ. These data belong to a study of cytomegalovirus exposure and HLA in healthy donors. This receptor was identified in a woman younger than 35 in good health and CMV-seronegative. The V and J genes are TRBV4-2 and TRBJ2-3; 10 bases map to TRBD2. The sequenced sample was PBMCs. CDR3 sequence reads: CASSQDLAGGTDTQYF. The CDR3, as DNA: TGTGCCAGCAGCCAAGATTTAGCGGGGGGAACAGATACGCAGTATTTT.